The 21 T cell receptor beta chains given below trace back to one sample, sequenced in a study of early T cells in non-severe SARS-CoV-2 infection. In TCRdb, the 5' RACE reads were re-called with MiXCR into one record per CDR3 protein. The sample holds about 55,000 distinct CDR3 sequences, under 8% seen once. Sequenced material: whole blood, taken at baseline. Every receptor here comes from an adult who was a healthcare worker with PCR-confirmed SARS-CoV-2 infection or an uninfected control (not recorded which).

Concerning this clonotype: One end of the junction varies from germline; a read error may be responsible. The rearrangement joins TRBV7-7 to TRBJ2-5; D not certain. The CDR3 is 13 residues long. Germline values: CDR1 SSHAT, CDR2 FNYEAQ (reference sequence). The CDR3 nucleotides read TGTGCTAGCAGTGGCGGAGAAAAAGAGACCCAGTACTTC. It codes for CASSGGEKETQYF.

This clonotype has a count of ten or more. The chain links TRBV28 to TRBJ1-2, with a weak D call TRBD1 (6 bases). The germline V gene has CDR1 MDHEN and CDR2 SYDVKM. Trimming left V 5 bases short and J 5 bases short, with 12 bases between. The length of the CDR3 is 13 residues. The CDR3 DNA follows: TGTGCCAGCAGTGATGGACAGCCGTATGGCTACACCTTC. Translating it yields CASSDGQPYGYTF.

This chain connects TRBV28 to TRBJ2-1; D remains unclear. Germline assignment: CDR1 MDHEN and CDR2 SYDVKM. The length of the CDR3 is 18 residues. V lost 4 bases and J lost 6, with 25 bases in between. The CDR3 loop reads CASSSPRLKGRSTNEQFF. The CDR3 DNA reads TGTGCCAGCAGTTCCCCCCGGCTAAAAGGTCGGAGCACCAATGAGCAGTTCTTC. Based on the CDR3 plus reference TRBV28 and TRBJ2-1, the full variable domain is DVKVTQSSRYLVKRTGEKVFLECVQDMDHENMFWYRQDPGLGLRLIYFSYDVKMKEKGDIPEGYSVSREKKERFSLILESASTNQTSMYLCASSSPRLKGRSTNEQFFGPGTRLTVL.

V and J are TRBV27 and TRBJ2-1; 11 nucleotides agree with TRBD2. CDR1 MNHEY and CDR2 SMNVEV come from the germline V gene (reference sequence). This CDR3 contains 15 residues. Trimming at V came to 5 bases and at J to 12 bases, leaving 12 bases not matched to a gene. The CDR3 loop reads CASSAIAGGLRWQFF. The CDR3 nucleotides are TGTGCCAGCAGTGCCATAGCGGGGGGGCTTAGATGGCAGTTCTTC.

This chain connects TRBV12-3 or TRBV12-4 to TRBJ2-1, with 8 nucleotides matching TRBD1. V was clipped by 2 bases and J by 5 bases; unmatched bases: 2. CDR3 length equals 14 residues. This chain's CDR3 is CASSLSGGHNEQFF. The DNA of the CDR3 is TGTGCCAGCAGTTTATCAGGGGGCCACAATGAGCAGTTCTTC.

This clonotype has a count of ten or more. The J gene is TRBJ2-1, the V gene TRBV11-2; D not resolved. Deletions cut 1 base from V and 0 bases from J, with 10 bases between. This CDR3 is built from 16 residues. Germline V gene sequence: CDR1 SGHAT, CDR2 FQNNGV. CDR3 sequence: CASSLVVPGSYNEQFF. DNA of the CDR3: TGTGCCAGCAGCTTAGTCGTACCGGGCTCCTACAATGAGCAGTTCTTC.

The table lists this clonotype with a few counts. CDR3 residues: CASSQAGLATGELFF. CDR3 bases: TGCGCCAGCAGCCAAGCGGGACTAGCGACCGGGGAGCTGTTTTTT. The chain carries TRBV4-1 and TRBJ2-2; TRBD2 matches at 10 bases. This CDR3 has 15 residues. Trimming at V came to 1 base and at J to 5 bases, leaving 1 base not matched to a gene. The germline gives CDR1 MGHRA, CDR2 YSYEKL.

This clonotype is medium-sized. The gene calls are TRBV12-3 or TRBV12-4 and TRBJ2-3; either TRBD1 or TRBD2 may fit D (6 bases each). The CDR3 totals 15 residues. V was trimmed by 4 bases and J by 2 bases, leaving 13 bases between them. The CDR3 nucleotides read TGTGCCAGCAGTTCCGCCGGGGGCCCCACAGATACGCAGTATTTT. Translation: CASSSAGGPTDTQYF.

This clonotype occurred a few times. This chain links TRBV12-3 or TRBV12-4 with TRBJ1-3, with 7 bases identical to TRBD1. Trimming took 7 bases from V and 0 from J; bases not matched to a gene: 6. The length of the CDR3 is 15 residues. CDR3 sequence (DNA): TGTGCCAGCAACCCCGGGACAGACTCTGGAAACACCATATATTTT. Encoded protein: CASNPGTDSGNTIYF.

There are many counts of this clonotype. The V call is TRBV30, the J call TRBJ1-2, with TRBD1 as a possible D gene (5 bases). Germline CDR1 GTSNPN, CDR2 SVGIG (reference sequence). The length of the CDR3 is 13 residues. V lost 2 bases to trimming and J lost 6 bases, with 13 bases between them. The DNA for the CDR3 is TGTGCCTGGAGTAGGAGGGGAAGGAATGGCTACACCTTC. Its protein product is CAWSRRGRNGYTF. The whole variable domain, filled in from reference TRBV30 and TRBJ1-2, reads SQTIHQWPATLVQPVGSPLSLECTVEGTSNPNLYWYRQAAGRGLQLLFYSVGIGQISSEVPQNLSASRPQDRQFILSSKKLLLSDSGFYLCAWSRRGRNGYTFGSGTRLTVV.

This clonotype occurred many times. This chain joins TRBV6-2 or TRBV6-3 and TRBJ2-1, with 10 nucleotides matching TRBD1. The CDR3 contains 14 residues. V lost 4 bases to trimming and J lost 9 bases; unmatched junction nucleotides: 6. Germline V gives CDR1 MNHEY, CDR2 SVGEGT. For the CDR3, the DNA is TGTGCCAGCAGTTTGGGACAGGGGAGTGGTGAGCAGTTCTTC. Amino acids: CASSLGQGSGEQFF.

This clonotype was seen ten or more times. The genes are TRBV5-4 and TRBJ1-1, with TRBD1 identical over 8 bases. The V segment lost 4 bases and the J segment 2 bases; nucleotides outside the gene matches: 10. CDR3 length: 16 amino acids. Germline CDR1 reads SGHNT; CDR2 reads YYREEE (reference sequence). In DNA, the CDR3 is TGTGCCAGCAGCCCCGGACAGGGTACATCAAACACTGAAGCTTTCTTT. Residues: CASSPGQGTSNTEAFF.

Concerning this clonotype: A read error may be the cause here, since a much bigger clone is one base away. The chain is built from TRBV7-8 and TRBJ1-6; 8 bases fit TRBD1. Unmatched junction bases numbered 8, after V lost 7 bases and J lost 9 bases. The CDR3 has 14 amino acids. The germline gives CDR1 SGHVS, CDR2 FQNEAQ. CDR3 bases: TGTGCCAGCATCATCGGACAGGGAGGTTCACCCCTCCACTTT. Amino acid sequence: CASIIGQGGSPLHF.

This clonotype has a count of ten or more. CDR3 nucleotides: TGTGCCATCAGTGAGAGGGCTCCGGCCAATGAAAAACTGTTTTTT. It yields the protein CAISERAPANEKLFF. V usage is TRBV10-3 and J usage is TRBJ1-4; D uncertain. V was trimmed by 2 bases and J by 5 bases, leaving 12 bases between them. Germline CDR1 ENHRY, CDR2 SYGVKD. This CDR3 has 15 residues.

This clonotype was recorded once. Likely a read error: the CDR3 ends without its conserved phenylalanine or tryptophan. This chain links TRBV20-1 with TRBJ1-2; 8 nucleotides line up with TRBD1. The CDR3 totals 15 residues. Trimming took 0 bases from V and 1 from J; bases not matched to a gene: 4. CDR1 and CDR2 from the germline V gene are DFQATT and SNEGSKA (reference sequence). The CDR3 spells CSARDRQGLNYGYTY. CDR3 in DNA: TGCAGTGCTAGAGATCGACAGGGGCTTAACTATGGCTACACCTAC.

This clonotype has at least ten counts. The chain has TRBV10-2 and TRBJ1-2, with 8 bases lining up with TRBD1. This CDR3 has 17 amino acids. The germline CDR1 and CDR2 sequences are WSHSY and SAAADI. J gave up 1 base and V 2 bases, and 9 bases lay outside the gene matches. CDR3 nucleotides: TGCGCCAGCAGTGAGACCACTGGACAGGGCTATAACTATGGCTACACCTTC. Translating gives CASSETTGQGYNYGYTF.

This clonotype was counted at least ten times. The J gene is TRBJ1-2, the V gene TRBV2, with a possible D match to TRBD1 (6 bases). Trimming cost V 7 bases and J 4 bases, with 10 bases left between them. Germline V gene sequence: CDR1 SNHLY, CDR2 FYNNEI. This CDR3 spans 12 amino acids. The CDR3, as DNA: TGTGCCAGCACTCTGGACAGCTATGGCTACACCTTC. Its translation is CASTLDSYGYTF.

The CDR3 DNA reads TGCAGTGCTAGTAACAGGGGTGTCACAGATACGCAGTATTTT. This gives the protein CSASNRGVTDTQYF. This chain links TRBV20-1 with TRBJ2-3; 7 bases fit TRBD1. The germline CDR1 and CDR2 sequences are DFQATT and SNEGSKA (reference sequence). The CDR3 has 14 amino acids. The J segment lost 2 bases and the V segment lost 3 bases, leaving 5 bases of the junction unmatched.

J is TRBJ1-1 and V is TRBV11-2; the D is unclear. Deletions cut 5 bases from V and 5 bases from J, with 24 bases between. Germline V gives CDR1 SGHAT, CDR2 FQNNGV. There are 17 residues in the CDR3. The CDR3 sequence is CASSPVGRTRDRTEAFF. The CDR3 DNA is TGTGCCAGCAGCCCAGTGGGCAGGACTAGGGATAGAACTGAAGCTTTCTTT.

This clonotype was picked up a small number of times. The V and J genes are TRBV7-2 and TRBJ1-1; a possible D gene is TRBD1 (5 bases). Per germline, CDR1 SGHTA and CDR2 FQGNSA. This CDR3 has 14 residues. V lost 4 bases and J lost 2, with 11 bases in between. Here the CDR3 DNA reads TGTGCCAGCAGCTACGCGAGGGGTAACACTGAAGCTTTCTTT. This gives the protein CASSYARGNTEAFF.

This clonotype was detected only a few times. The rearrangement uses TRBV28 and TRBJ2-5; 11 positions agree with TRBD2. Unmatched junction bases numbered 2, after V lost 4 bases and J lost 4 bases. The CDR3 length is 14 residues. Germline V CDR1 and CDR2: MDHEN, SYDVKM. The CDR3 region is CASSSLAGAETQYF. CDR3 nucleotides: TGTGCCAGCAGTTCACTAGCGGGGGCAGAGACCCAGTACTTC.